A selection of T cell receptor beta chains follows, all from one sample in a study of blood T cells in healthy people across ages. A single record per CDR3 protein comes from TCRdb applying MiXCR to the 5' RACE reads. Found here are about a million distinct CDR3 sequences, about 44% of them singletons; the top ten hold around 15%. Material for sequencing was blood. These receptors originate from a man between 25 and 39 years old in good health. Both conserved end residues are part of each CDR3. D genes are given only for firm matches. Only some rows state a clone size, as once, few, many or a class for expanded clones.

len,abundance,v_gene,d_gene,j_gene,CDR3nt,CDR3aa
13,few,TRBV11-2,.,TRBJ1-5,TGTGCCAGCAGCTTAGATGCGGGAGAACCCCAGCATTTT,CASSLDAGEPQHF
14,.,TRBV11-2,.,TRBJ2-3,TGTGCCAGCAGCTCCAACCCGTGGGCAGATACGCAGTATTTT,CASSSNPWADTQYF
14,.,TRBV29-1,.,TRBJ2-5,TGCAGCGTTGAGGCCAGGGAGAAATGGGAGACCCAGTACTTC,CSVEAREKWETQYF
12,.,TRBV20-1,.,TRBJ1-2,TGCAGTGCTAGAGCTGGGGACTATGGCTACACCTTC,CSARAGDYGYTF
15,.,TRBV6-2/TRBV6-3,.,TRBJ1-1,TGTGCCAGCAGATTTGGAGACACGTTGAACGCTGAAGCTTTCTTT,CASRFGDTLNAEAFF
12,few,TRBV20-1,.,TRBJ2-1,TGCAGTGCTAGAGATCGCAGGGCAGAGCAGTTCTTC,CSARDRRAEQFF
15,.,TRBV27,.,TRBJ2-7,TGTGCCAGCAGTTTATCAAGCCCCCTTGCCTACGAGCAGTACTTC,CASSLSSPLAYEQYF
13,few,TRBV27,TRBD1,TRBJ1-2,TGTGCCAGCAGTGACAGGGGGTCCTATGGCTACACCTTC,CASSDRGSYGYTF
16,.,TRBV4-3,.,TRBJ1-1,TGCGCCAGCAGCCAAGATGGGCAGGGGAGGCCTTCTGAAGCTTTCTTT,CASSQDGQGRPSEAFF
15,.,TRBV6-1,.,TRBJ2-1,TGTGCCAGCAGTGGCGGGGCAAGCTCCTACAATGAGCAGTTCTTC,CASSGGASSYNEQFF
13,.,TRBV7-9,.,TRBJ2-3,TGTGCCAGCAGCCCTGGGTATGAAGATACGCAGTATTTT,CASSPGYEDTQYF
14,few,TRBV6-5,TRBD1,TRBJ2-7,TGTGCCAGCAGTCAGGACAGGGTCGCCTACGAGCAGTACTTC,CASSQDRVAYEQYF
15,.,TRBV21-1,.,TRBJ1-6,TGTGCCAGCAATCTACAGGGGTCCTATAATTCACCCCTCCACTTT,CASNLQGSYNSPLHF
14,.,TRBV27,.,TRBJ1-1,TGTGCCAGCAGTTTAGAAGCGGGGCCGGCTGAAGCTTTCTTT,CASSLEAGPAEAFF
14,.,TRBV9,.,TRBJ2-1,TGTGCCAGCAGCGTAGATTTCGGGCGTCGAGAGCAGTTCTTC,CASSVDFGRREQFF
18,.,TRBV24-1,TRBD1,TRBJ2-2,TGTGCCACCAGTGATCCCTCGGACAGGCCACACACGACCGGGGAGCTGTTTTTT,CATSDPSDRPHTTGELFF
13,.,TRBV5-8,.,TRBJ1-2,TGTGCCAGCAGCTTCTTCCAAAACTATGGCTACACCTTC,CASSFFQNYGYTF
13,.,TRBV12-3/TRBV12-4,.,TRBJ1-2,TGTGTCGGCAGTGCAGCAGTTGACTATGGCTACACCTTC,CVGSAAVDYGYTF
18,.,TRBV4-1,.,TRBJ2-6,TGCGCCAGCAGCCAAGATGTGGGGTTTCGCTCTGGGGCCAACGTCCTGACTTTC,CASSQDVGFRSGANVLTF
12,.,TRBV28,TRBD1,TRBJ1-1,TGTGCCAGCAGACTTGGGACAGCTGGAGCTTTCTTT,CASRLGTAGAFF
15,.,TRBV7-2,.,TRBJ2-3,TGTGCCAGCAGTCGTAGCGGAGTTCAGACAGATACGCAGTATTTT,CASSRSGVQTDTQYF
13,.,TRBV20-1,.,TRBJ2-3,TGCAGTGTTTCACAGGGGGGGACAGATACGCAGTATTTT,CSVSQGGTDTQYF
15,.,TRBV3-1,.,TRBJ2-1,TGTGCCAGCAGCCAAGTTGTCGGCGAATACAATGAGCAGTTCTTC,CASSQVVGEYNEQFF
15,.,TRBV11-3,.,TRBJ2-1,TGTGCCAGCAGCTTAGGGACGGCGAGATACAATGAGCAGTTCTTC,CASSLGTARYNEQFF
16,.,TRBV11-2,TRBD2,TRBJ2-7,TGTGCCAGCAGCTCGCAGTATAGCGGGGAGCGAAATGAGCAGTACTTC,CASSSQYSGERNEQYF
15,.,TRBV5-1,TRBD1,TRBJ1-1,TGCGCCAGCGGCAGCTCGGGACAGGGGTACACTGAAGCTTTCTTT,CASGSSGQGYTEAFF
15,.,TRBV27,.,TRBJ2-7,TGTGCCAGCAGTTCACTAATACCACAGGGTCCCGAGCAGTACTTC,CASSSLIPQGPEQYF
16,.,TRBV20-1,TRBD2,TRBJ2-5,TGCAGTGCCAGGGGACTAGCGGGGGGGCAGCAAGAGACCCAGTACTTC,CSARGLAGGQQETQYF
13,.,TRBV3-1,.,TRBJ2-4,TGTGCCAGCAGCCAAGAAAAATGGGACATTCAGTACTTC,CASSQEKWDIQYF
12,few,TRBV12-3/TRBV12-4,.,TRBJ2-7,TGTGCCAGCAGGCAGACAGGTCGCGAGCAGTACTTC,CASRQTGREQYF